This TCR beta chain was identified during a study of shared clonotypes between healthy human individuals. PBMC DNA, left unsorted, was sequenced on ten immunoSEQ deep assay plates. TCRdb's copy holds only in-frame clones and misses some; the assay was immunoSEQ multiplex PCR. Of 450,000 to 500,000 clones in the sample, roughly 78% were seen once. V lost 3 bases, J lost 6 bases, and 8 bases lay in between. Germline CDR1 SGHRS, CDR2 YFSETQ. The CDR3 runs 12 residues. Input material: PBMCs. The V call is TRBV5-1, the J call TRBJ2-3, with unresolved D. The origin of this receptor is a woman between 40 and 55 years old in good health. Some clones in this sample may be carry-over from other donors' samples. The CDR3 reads CASSSTGDTQYF. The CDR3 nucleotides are TGCGCCAGCAGCTCCACCGGTGATACGCAGTATTTT.